These 15 T cell receptor beta chains originate from one sample sequenced in a study of blood T cells in healthy people across ages. A sample-barcoded 5' primer and a J-beta primer mix were used in a second PCR of roughly 6 to 11 cycles. MiXCR was run by TCRdb on the 5' RACE reads, yielding one entry per CDR3 protein. The repertoire holds roughly 1.9 million distinct CDR3 sequences, with around 42% as singletons. Sequenced sample: blood. Receptor source: a human donor in good health.

The chain carries TRBV27 and TRBJ2-7; 7 nucleotides line up with TRBD2. This CDR3 spans 14 amino acids. V was pared by 5 bases and J by 3 bases, with 7 bases of the junction left unmatched. Germline CDR1 MNHEY, CDR2 SMNVEV (reference sequence). The CDR3 loop reads CASSPFGGNYEQYF. In nucleotides, the CDR3 is TGTGCCAGCAGTCCTTTCGGGGGGAACTACGAGCAGTACTTC.

This clonotype turned up a few times. The chain has TRBV7-2 and TRBJ1-2; 8 bases are a match to TRBD1. The CDR3 consists of 15 residues. Germline V lookup: CDR1 SGHTA, CDR2 FQGNSA. V was pared by 1 base and J by 7 bases, with 8 bases of the junction left unmatched. Here the CDR3 reads CASSLEVNRGSGYTF. The CDR3 DNA reads TGTGCCAGCAGCTTAGAAGTAAACAGGGGGAGTGGCTACACCTTC. Together with reference TRBV7-2 and TRBJ1-2, the CDR3 gives the full variable domain: GAGVSQSPSNKVTEKGKDVELRCDPISGHTALYWYRQSLGQGLEFLIYFQGNSAPDKSGLPSDRFSAERTGGSVSTLTIQRTQQEDSAVYLCASSLEVNRGSGYTFGSGTRLTVV.

Only a few counts were recorded for this clonotype. The chain employs TRBV7-9 and TRBJ1-2; 7 nucleotides align to TRBD1. There are 14 residues in the CDR3. Trimming at V came to 5 bases and at J to 5 bases, leaving 8 bases not matched to a gene. The V gene's germline CDR1 is SEHNR and CDR2 FQNEAQ (reference sequence). The CDR3 nucleotides read TGTGCCAGCAGCCCATCCGGGACAGAGTATGGCTACACCTTC. Protein: CASSPSGTEYGYTF.

This clonotype was seen a single time. The chain carries TRBV6-5 and TRBJ1-2; D ambiguous. This CDR3 region has 15 residues. Germline values: CDR1 MNHEY, CDR2 SVGAGI. The germline V and J ends were trimmed by 2 bases and 4 bases, with 14 bases remaining between them. As DNA, the CDR3 is TGTGCCAGCAGTTACGGCAGCCGTCGGAGCTATGGCTACACCTTC. Translating gives CASSYGSRRSYGYTF.

The J gene is TRBJ1-6, the V gene TRBV6-6; D uncertain. V gave up 6 bases and J gave up 9 bases, with 18 bases separating them. CDR1 is MNHNY, CDR2 SVGAGI, per germline (reference sequence). CDR3 size: 15 residues. Written as DNA, the CDR3 is TGTGCCAGCAGGGATAGGTTGCTGTCTATTTCACCCCTCCACTTT. Its translation is CASRDRLLSISPLHF.

The rearrangement uses TRBV7-8 and TRBJ2-5; 10 bases line up with TRBD2. The CDR3 length is 14 residues. Per the germline V gene, CDR1 is SGHVS and CDR2 is FQNEAQ. Trimming took 1 base from V and 8 from J; bases not matched to a gene: 4. This CDR3 reads CASSLVSSGRTQYF. CDR3 in DNA: TGTGCCAGCAGCTTAGTGTCTAGCGGGAGAACCCAGTACTTC.

As for this clonotype: An end of the junction differs from the germline gene, which may be a read error. The chain couples TRBV29-1 to TRBJ2-1, with D unresolved. CDR1 is SQVTM, CDR2 ANQGSEA, per germline. This CDR3 region has 14 residues. DNA for the CDR3: TGCAGCGTTGATCGGGCAGACTCCTTCAATGAGCAGTTCTTC. Encoded protein: CSVDRADSFNEQFF.

The chain joins TRBV5-1 to TRBJ1-1; D not resolved. Trimming took 1 base from V and 2 from J, leaving 9 bases between them. Germline V lookup: CDR1 SGHRS, CDR2 YFSETQ. The CDR3 loop spans 14 amino acids. For the CDR3, the DNA is TGCGCCAGCAGCTTGTATAACATAAACACTGAAGCTTTCTTT. Its translation is CASSLYNINTEAFF.

Concerning this clonotype: An end of the junction differs from the germline gene, which may be a read error. The chain is built from TRBV7-8 and TRBJ1-2, with D possibly matching TRBD1 (6 bases). The germline gives CDR1 SGHVS, CDR2 FQNEAQ. The CDR3 runs 13 residues. As DNA, the CDR3 is TGTGTCAGCAGTCCAGGGGTTGAGTATGGCTACACCTTC. Amino acids: CVSSPGVEYGYTF.

This sequence joins TRBV7-2 and TRBJ1-1; tentatively, D is TRBD1 (5 bases). There are 17 residues in the CDR3. V was pared by 2 bases and J by 2 bases, with 18 bases between. Germline-derived CDR1 and CDR2 are SGHTA and FQGNSA. CDR3 protein: CASSLRGPGQGNTEAFF. The CDR3 DNA reads TGTGCCAGCAGCTTAAGGGGACCAGGGCAGGGCAACACTGAAGCTTTCTTT.

The genes are TRBV7-8 and TRBJ1-2; D is uncertain. V was cut by 6 bases and J by 7 bases, with 21 bases left in between. Germline values: CDR1 SGHVS, CDR2 FQNEAQ. This CDR3 comprises 15 residues. CDR3 bases: TGTGCCAGCAGTCCCTCCCCCGGCTGGCACTTTGGCTACACCTTC. This codes for CASSPSPGWHFGYTF.

V gene TRBV3-1 combines with J gene TRBJ2-7; 9 nucleotides line up with TRBD1. Trimming cost V 0 bases and J 3 bases; bases outside gene matches: 6. CDR1 and CDR2 from the germline V gene are LGHDT and YNNKEL (reference sequence). The CDR3 is made up of 16 amino acids. CDR3 region: CASSQEGGQGFYEQYF. As DNA, the CDR3 is TGTGCCAGCAGCCAAGAGGGCGGACAGGGGTTCTACGAGCAGTACTTC.

This chain connects TRBV7-3 to TRBJ2-7, with D possibly being TRBD2 (5 bases). This CDR3 spans 15 amino acids. Germline lookup yields CDR1 SGHTA and CDR2 FQGTGA. V was trimmed by 0 bases and J by 3 bases, leaving 12 bases between them. The CDR3: CASSLTDSKVYEQYF. The DNA of the CDR3 is TGTGCCAGCAGCTTAACGGACTCTAAGGTCTACGAGCAGTACTTC.

The rearrangement uses TRBV28 and TRBJ1-1; a possible D gene is TRBD1 (5 bases). In germline, CDR1 is MDHEN, CDR2 SYDVKM. V was clipped by 10 bases and J by 10 bases, with 16 bases between them. The CDR3 length is 11 residues. CDR3 nucleotides: TGTGCCACCTCGACGGGGACCAGAGCTTTCTTT. This sequence encodes CATSTGTRAFF.

This clonotype was detected only a few times. This chain connects TRBV5-1 to TRBJ1-2, with 8 nucleotides matching TRBD1. The CDR3 is 18 residues long. J was trimmed by 5 bases and V by 4 bases; bases with no gene match: 19. Looked up from germline, CDR1 is SGHRS and CDR2 is YFSETQ. CDR3 nucleotide sequence: TGCGCCAGCAGCCAGGATGGGGCAGGGGGCCTTTCTGGATATGGCTACACCTTC. It yields the protein CASSQDGAGGLSGYGYTF.